This T cell receptor (beta chain) derives from a study of cytomegalovirus exposure and HLA in healthy donors. Deletions cut 6 bases from V and 13 bases from J, with 21 bases between. Germline-derived CDR1 and CDR2 are MNHNS and SASEGT. The CDR3 is 14 residues long. This clone came up a few times. 13 Jbeta primers and 60 Vbeta primers were used for the PCR. The method was immunoSEQ multiplex PCR; TCRdb's version includes in-frame clones alone and lacks a portion of them. This table holds about 160,000 clones, 75% to 80% found once. Material: PBMCs. This receptor was taken from a woman aged 45-60 years in good health and CMV-seropositive. This chain uses TRBV6-1 with TRBJ1-4, with D possibly matching TRBD1 (6 bases). CDR3: CASSSLLQGIRLFF. The CDR3 DNA sequence: TGTGCCAGCAGCAGCCTATTACAGGGTATTCGACTGTTTTTT.